The T cell receptor (beta chain) described here comes from a study of blood T cell repertoires in COVID-19. Overall study: The analysed material was cDNA or gDNA that came from T cells, B-cell-depleted T cells, or PBMCs.

In the study's own analysis: Amplifying reference gene primers gave estimates of nucleated cell counts. Measured with immunoSEQ multiplex PCR; TCRdb has only the in-frame clones, and not every one. Clonal size and the V and J genes are those of that table, whereas D and trimming came from the DNA. The data contain tens of thousands of clones, more than 75% of them singletons. This CDR3 is 13 amino acids long. The V gene's germline CDR1 is LNHNV and CDR2 YYDKDF (reference sequence). V lost 4 bases and J 8 bases, leaving 11 bases between the germline ends. The sequencing input was peripheral blood. The rearrangement uses TRBV15 and TRBJ1-4; D is unclear. The clonotype originates from a human donor in a cohort sampled during active COVID-19. CDR3 in amino acids: CATSNKWAEKLFF. The CDR3 DNA is TGTGCCACCAGCAATAAATGGGCCGAAAAACTGTTTTTT.